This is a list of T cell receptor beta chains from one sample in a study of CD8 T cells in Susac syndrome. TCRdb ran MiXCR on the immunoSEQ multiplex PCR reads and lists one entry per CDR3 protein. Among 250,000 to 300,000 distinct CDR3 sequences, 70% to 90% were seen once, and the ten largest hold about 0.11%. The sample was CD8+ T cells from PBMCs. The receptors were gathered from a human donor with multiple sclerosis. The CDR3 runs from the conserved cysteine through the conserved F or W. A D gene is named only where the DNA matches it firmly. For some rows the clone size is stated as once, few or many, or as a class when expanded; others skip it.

TGTGCCACCAGTGAGGCGCCCATAGCGGGAGTGAGCACCGGGGAGCTGTTTTTT	CATSEAPIAGVSTGELFF	NA	TRBD2	TRBV24-1	TRBJ2-2
TGCAGTGCTAGAGGCCCGGACCGCCCTGGAAACACCATATATTTT	CSARGPDRPGNTIYF	NA	NA	TRBV20-1	TRBJ1-3
TGTGCCAGCAGCTTGGGGGGACAAGGAGAAAAACTGTTTTTT	CASSLGGQGEKLFF	NA	NA	TRBV5-4	TRBJ1-4
TGTGCCAGCAGCCGTGTCCGGGACTCGATGTACGAGCAGTACTTC	CASSRVRDSMYEQYF	NA	NA	TRBV27	TRBJ2-7
TGCAGCGTTCGACGGATGAACACTGAAGCTTTCTTT	CSVRRMNTEAFF	few	NA	TRBV29-1	TRBJ1-1
TGTGCCAGCGGGAGGGGGACCCAGTACTTC	CASGRGTQYF	NA	TRBD2	TRBV6-2/TRBV6-3	TRBJ2-5
TGTGCCAGCAGCTTTCCCCGCACTAGCGCCACCGGGAATTACAATGAGCAGTTCTTC	CASSFPRTSATGNYNEQFF	NA	TRBD2	TRBV7-9	TRBJ2-1
TGTGCCAGCAGTGTTGGGAGGAGCTCCTACAATGAGCAGTTCTTC	CASSVGRSSYNEQFF	NA	NA	TRBV27	TRBJ2-1
TGTGCCAGTAAGCAGGGGGCTCGGGAGCAGTACTTC	CASKQGAREQYF	NA	TRBD1	TRBV19	TRBJ2-7
TGTGCCACCAGTGGGAGACCGAACACCGGGGAGCTGTTTTTT	CATSGRPNTGELFF	NA	NA	TRBV24-1	TRBJ2-2
TGTGCCAGCAGTTTCGGGCATCGAAGGGGGAACACTGAAGCTTTCTTT	CASSFGHRRGNTEAFF	NA	NA	TRBV28	TRBJ1-1
TGTGCCAGCAGTGAAGACAGGGCGGTCAACGAGCAGTACTTC	CASSEDRAVNEQYF	NA	NA	TRBV6-1	TRBJ2-7
TGTGCCAGCAGTGATGGGACAGGGGGTCTTAATGAGCAGTTCTTC	CASSDGTGGLNEQFF	NA	TRBD1	TRBV27	TRBJ2-1
TGTGCCTGGAGAGATCTCTCCATCTCCTACAATGAGCAGTTCTTC	CAWRDLSISYNEQFF	NA	NA	TRBV30	TRBJ2-1
TGTGCCAGCAGCACCTACAGAGCACTAGCGGGAGGGCCCTACGAGCAGTACTTC	CASSTYRALAGGPYEQYF	NA	TRBD2	TRBV7-9	TRBJ2-7
TGTGCCAGCAGCATTCGGACAGGGGGACTTCACTACACCTTC	CASSIRTGGLHYTF	NA	TRBD1	TRBV13	TRBJ1-2
TGTGCCAGCAGCCTTACAACTGGGGCGAGACCCACAGATACGCAGTATTTT	CASSLTTGARPTDTQYF	few	NA	TRBV7-6	TRBJ2-3
TGTGCCTGGAGTGTAGGGGCAGCTACTAATGAAAAACTGTTTTTT	CAWSVGAATNEKLFF	once	NA	TRBV30	TRBJ1-4
TGTGCCTCCCGGACTAGCGGGAGAGGAGAGACCCAGTACTTC	CASRTSGRGETQYF	NA	TRBD2	TRBV6-6	TRBJ2-5
TGTGCCAGCAGCTTAGCGCTAGCGGGAGGTCGGAGCTACAATGAGCAGTTCTTC	CASSLALAGGRSYNEQFF	NA	TRBD2	TRBV7-2	TRBJ2-1
TGTGCCAGCAGTTACCAGGGGGGGAACACCGGGGAGCTGTTTTTT	CASSYQGGNTGELFF	NA	NA	TRBV6-5	TRBJ2-2
TGTGCCAGCAGTTTATTCCCCCCTCGGTCTAGCAAGACCCACGAGCAGTACTTC	CASSLFPPRSSKTHEQYF	NA	NA	TRBV28	TRBJ2-7
TGTGCCAGCAGTTACTCAGGACTAGCGGAGATCACCTACAATGAGCAGTTCTTC	CASSYSGLAEITYNEQFF	NA	TRBD2	TRBV6-5	TRBJ2-1
TGCAGTGCTAAAGTGCTAGCGAAAGAGACCCAGTACTTC	CSAKVLAKETQYF	NA	NA	TRBV20-1	TRBJ2-5
TGTGCCAGCGCCACAGCCTACGGGGACACTGAAGCTTTCTTT	CASATAYGDTEAFF	NA	NA	TRBV12-3/TRBV12-4	TRBJ1-1
TGTGCCAGCAGTTTATGGCGGGAGTTCGCCTACGAGCAGTACTTC	CASSLWREFAYEQYF	NA	TRBD2	TRBV28	TRBJ2-7
TGTGCCAGCAGCTCTTATTTGCGGGGAGATACGCAGTATTTT	CASSSYLRGDTQYF	NA	NA	TRBV7-2	TRBJ2-3
TGCAGTGCTCCCCGCGGGGGACGGACCGGGGAGCTGTTTTTT	CSAPRGGRTGELFF	NA	TRBD2	TRBV20-1	TRBJ2-2
TGTGCCAGCAGTTACCCGGGACTAGCGGATACTTCCTACAATGAGCAGTTCTTC	CASSYPGLADTSYNEQFF	NA	TRBD2	TRBV9	TRBJ2-1
TGTGCCAGCTCAATCTTCCTTTACGAGCAGTACTTC	CASSIFLYEQYF	NA	NA	TRBV18	TRBJ2-7
TGCAGCGTTGAAAGCGGGGCTCGCGAGCAGTACTTC	CSVESGAREQYF	NA	TRBD2	TRBV29-1	TRBJ2-7
TGCGCCACCTTAGGTGGGAGGGAAGCTTTCTTT	CATLGGREAFF	NA	NA	TRBV10-2	TRBJ1-1
TGCGCCAGCAGCTTCCCCACTAGCACAGATACGCAGTATTTT	CASSFPTSTDTQYF	NA	NA	TRBV5-1	TRBJ2-3
TGTGCCAGCAGCTTAGGCCTAGCGGGAGTCACAGATACGCAGTATTTT	CASSLGLAGVTDTQYF	few	TRBD2	TRBV7-2	TRBJ2-3
TGTGCCAGCAGTTACACGGGGTCTCAAGAGACCCAGTACTTC	CASSYTGSQETQYF	NA	NA	TRBV6-5	TRBJ2-5
TGCAGCGTTGATGCTGGGGGGCTGAACACTGAAGCTTTCTTT	CSVDAGGLNTEAFF	NA	NA	TRBV29-1	TRBJ1-1
TGTGCCAGCAGCTTAGAAGGGATCGGCGAGCAGTACTTC	CASSLEGIGEQYF	NA	NA	TRBV13	TRBJ2-7
TGTGCCAGCAGTTCCGAGGAAAGGGACTACGAGCAGTACTTC	CASSSEERDYEQYF	NA	NA	TRBV12-3/TRBV12-4	TRBJ2-7
TGCAGCGCCGACAGCGGCCCTTACGAGCAGTACTTC	CSADSGPYEQYF	NA	NA	TRBV29-1	TRBJ2-7
TGCAGTGCTAGGATGGCTAATTATCAGCCCCAGCATTTT	CSARMANYQPQHF	few	NA	TRBV20-1	TRBJ1-5
TGTGCCAGCAGCCAGAGTGACCAGTGGGGCTACACCTTC	CASSQSDQWGYTF	NA	NA	TRBV16	TRBJ1-2
TGTGCCAGCAAAAGGCAGTTCACCGGGGAGCTGTTTTTT	CASKRQFTGELFF	NA	NA	TRBV27	TRBJ2-2
TGTGCCACTTCTAGCGGGAGGAATGAGCAGTTCTTC	CATSSGRNEQFF	NA	TRBD2	TRBV2	TRBJ2-1
TGTGCCAGCAGCTCGAATCCTAATGAGCAGTTCTTC	CASSSNPNEQFF	NA	NA	TRBV7-6	TRBJ2-1
TGTGCCAGCAGCAAAGGGACAGGGAGGGCCTACGAGCAGTACTTC	CASSKGTGRAYEQYF	NA	TRBD1	TRBV5-6	TRBJ2-7
TGTGCCAGCAGTCCCACCTATGAGGACACTGAAGCTTTCTTT	CASSPTYEDTEAFF	once	NA	TRBV28	TRBJ1-1
TGTGCCAGCATCCTAGCAGATACGCAGTATTTT	CASILADTQYF	NA	NA	TRBV27	TRBJ2-3
TGCGCCAGCAGCTTGGGGGCCTATCAGCCCCAGCATTTT	CASSLGAYQPQHF	few	NA	TRBV5-1	TRBJ1-5
TGCAGTGCTAGACGGGGGGGGGAGCTGTTTTTT	CSARRGGELFF	NA	NA	TRBV20-1	TRBJ2-2
TGTGCCAGTAGTATAGTTCGGGACAGAAATTCACCCCTCCACTTT	CASSIVRDRNSPLHF	NA	TRBD1	TRBV19	TRBJ1-6
TGTGCCAGCAGCCAAGGTCTTGAGGGAGTAAAGAACACTGAAGCTTTCTTT	CASSQGLEGVKNTEAFF	NA	NA	TRBV3-1	TRBJ1-1
TGTGCCAGCAGGGGAACAGGGGGCGCGACTTTCTTT	CASRGTGGATFF	NA	TRBD1	TRBV28	TRBJ1-1
TGTGCCAGCAGCCAAGGACTAGCGGGAAGGGGGGAGCAGTACTTC	CASSQGLAGRGEQYF	NA	TRBD2	TRBV3-1	TRBJ2-7